A single sample is the source of the 5 T cell receptor beta chains below, sequenced in a study of cytomegalovirus exposure and HLA in healthy donors. With 60 Vbeta and 13 Jbeta primers, the PCR was carried out. The method was immunoSEQ multiplex PCR; TCRdb's version includes in-frame clones alone and lacks a portion of them. This repertoire shows hundreds of thousands of clones, around 80% found once; its top ten account for roughly 2.6%. Material for sequencing was PBMCs. The receptors derive from a woman between 55 and 75 years old in good health and CMV-seropositive.

J is TRBJ1-1 and V is TRBV5-5; D gene ambiguous. CDR3 length: 13 amino acids. Per germline, CDR1 SGHKS and CDR2 YYEKEE (reference sequence). V was clipped by 1 base and J by 4 bases, with 8 bases between them. Here the CDR3 DNA reads TGTGCCAGCAGCTTGATTTCGAGCACTGAAGCTTTCTTT. This codes for CASSLISSTEAFF.

This chain joins TRBV5-6 and TRBJ2-7; D is perhaps TRBD1 (5 bases). The CDR3 contains 15 residues. Trimming left V 0 bases short and J 3 bases short, with 13 bases between. From germline, CDR1 is SGHDT and CDR2 YYEEEE. The CDR3, as DNA: TGTGCCAGCAGCTTGGTAGGCAGGGAACTCTACGAGCAGTACTTC. This gives the protein CASSLVGRELYEQYF. Supplemented by reference TRBV5-6 and TRBJ2-7, the full variable domain reads DAGVTQSPTHLIKTRGQQVTLRCSPKSGHDTVSWYQQALGQGPQFIFQYYEEEERQRGNFPDRFSGHQFPNYSSELNVNALLLGDSALYLCASSLVGRELYEQYFGPGTRLTVT.

This chain uses TRBV13 with TRBJ2-7, with D possibly matching TRBD1 (6 bases). Trimming removed 0 bases at V and 3 bases at J, with 9 bases between. The CDR3 has 14 amino acids. In germline, CDR1 is PRHDT, CDR2 FYEKMQ (reference sequence). The CDR3 DNA follows: TGTGCCAGCAGCTTAGGCAGGGGATACTACGAGCAGTACTTC. This translates into CASSLGRGYYEQYF.

The chain joins TRBV29-1 to TRBJ2-1; 8 bases line up with TRBD1. J lost 9 bases, V lost 5 bases, and 3 bases had no gene match. CDR1 is SQVTM, CDR2 ANQGSEA, per germline. The CDR3 length is 11 residues. The CDR3 reads CSVRDRREQFF. CDR3 DNA sequence: TGCAGCGTTAGGGACAGGCGTGAGCAGTTCTTC.

The V call is TRBV28, the J call TRBJ2-5; 7 positions agree with TRBD1. The J call may be wrong; the DNA end is better matched by TRBJ2-7. This CDR3 has 15 amino acids. Per the germline V gene, CDR1 is MDHEN and CDR2 is SYDVKM. Written as DNA, the CDR3 is TGTGCCAGCAGACCCACCGACAGGGTTGGATACGAGCAGTACTTC. Amino acids: CASRPTDRVGYEQYF.